This T cell receptor beta chain was documented in a study of blood T cell repertoires in COVID-19. The overall study: The United States, Italy and Spain were the sources of the acute and convalescent COVID-19 samples.

The study assigned cohorts using participant-reported clinical history. Recovery meant two consecutive negative NP/OP PCR tests, professional clearance, or resolved symptoms. Methods used by the authors: Reference gene primer amplification gave nucleated cell count estimates. Sequencing used immunoSEQ multiplex PCR; TCRdb keeps in-frame clones, though not all of them. The V and J calls and clone size were taken over from that table, and D and trimming were inferred from the DNA. The table lists around 170,000 clones, under 90% of them singletons, with about 12% in the top ten. V was clipped by 3 bases and J by 4 bases, with 18 bases between them. The CDR3 extends over 16 amino acids. Per germline, CDR1 MGHRA and CDR2 YSYEKL.

The TCR was taken from a man in his fifties who had recovered from COVID-19. The chain joins TRBV4-1 to TRBJ1-2, with a tentative D call TRBD1 (5 bases). What was sequenced was PBMCs or T cells enriched from blood (not recorded which). The CDR3 loop is CASSHADERQSYGYTF. CDR3 bases: TGCGCCAGCAGCCACGCCGATGAGAGACAGTCCTATGGCTACACCTTC.